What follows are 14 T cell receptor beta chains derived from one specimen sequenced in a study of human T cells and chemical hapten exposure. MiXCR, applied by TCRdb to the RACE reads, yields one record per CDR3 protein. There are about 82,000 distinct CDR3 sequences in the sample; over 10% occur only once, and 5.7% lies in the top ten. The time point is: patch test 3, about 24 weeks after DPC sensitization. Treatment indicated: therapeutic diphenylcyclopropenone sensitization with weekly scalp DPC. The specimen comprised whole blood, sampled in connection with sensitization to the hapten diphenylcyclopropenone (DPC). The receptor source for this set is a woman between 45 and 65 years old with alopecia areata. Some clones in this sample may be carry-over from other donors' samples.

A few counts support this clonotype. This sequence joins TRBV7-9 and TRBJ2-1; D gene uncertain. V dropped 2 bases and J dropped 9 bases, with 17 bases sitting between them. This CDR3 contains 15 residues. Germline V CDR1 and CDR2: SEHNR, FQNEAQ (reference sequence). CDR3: CASSLMSIQTGEQFF. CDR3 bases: TGTGCCAGCAGCTTAATGTCTATCCAAACTGGTGAGCAGTTCTTC. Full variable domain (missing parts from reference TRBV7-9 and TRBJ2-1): DTGVSQNPRHKITKRGQNVTFRCDPISEHNRLYWYRQTLGQGPEFLTYFQNEAQLEKSRLLSDRFSAERPKGSFSTLEIQRTEQGDSAMYLCASSLMSIQTGEQFFGPGTRLTVL.

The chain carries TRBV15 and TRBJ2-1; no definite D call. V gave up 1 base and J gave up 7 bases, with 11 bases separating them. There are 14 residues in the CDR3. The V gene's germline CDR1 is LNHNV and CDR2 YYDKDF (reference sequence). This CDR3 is CATSRVVVGNEQFF. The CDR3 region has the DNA TGTGCCACCAGCAGAGTGGTGGTGGGGAATGAGCAGTTCTTC. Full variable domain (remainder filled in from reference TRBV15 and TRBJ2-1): DAMVIQNPRYQVTQFGKPVTLSCSQTLNHNVMYWYQQKSSQAPKLLFHYYDKDFNNEADTPDNFQSRRPNTSFCFLDIRSPGLGDTAMYLCATSRVVVGNEQFFGPGTRLTVL.

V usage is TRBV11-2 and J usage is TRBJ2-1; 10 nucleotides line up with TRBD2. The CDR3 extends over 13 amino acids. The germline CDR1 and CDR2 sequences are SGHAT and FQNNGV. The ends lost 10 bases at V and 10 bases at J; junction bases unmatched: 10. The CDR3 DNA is TGTGCCACCGAGCTAGCGGGGGACGCGGAGCAGTTCTTC. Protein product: CATELAGDAEQFF.

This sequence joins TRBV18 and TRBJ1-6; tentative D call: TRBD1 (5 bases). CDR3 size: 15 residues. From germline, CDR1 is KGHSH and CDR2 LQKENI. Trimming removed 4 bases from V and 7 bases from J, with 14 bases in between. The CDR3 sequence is CASSLSGTENSPLHF. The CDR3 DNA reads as TGTGCCAGCTCACTTTCCGGGACCGAGAATTCACCCCTCCACTTT.

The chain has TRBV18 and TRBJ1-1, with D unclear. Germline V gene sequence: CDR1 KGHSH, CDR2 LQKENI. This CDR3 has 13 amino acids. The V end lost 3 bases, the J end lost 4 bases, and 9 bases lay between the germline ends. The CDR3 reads CASSPKSGTEAFF. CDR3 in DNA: TGTGCCAGCTCACCGAAGAGTGGCACTGAAGCTTTCTTT.

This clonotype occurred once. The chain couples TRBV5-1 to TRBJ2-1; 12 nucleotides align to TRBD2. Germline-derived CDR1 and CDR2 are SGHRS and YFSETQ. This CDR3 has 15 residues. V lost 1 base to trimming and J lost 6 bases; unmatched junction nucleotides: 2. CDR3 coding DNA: TGCGCCAGCAGCTTGTCTAGCGGGAGGGCCAATGAGCAGTTCTTC. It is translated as CASSLSSGRANEQFF.

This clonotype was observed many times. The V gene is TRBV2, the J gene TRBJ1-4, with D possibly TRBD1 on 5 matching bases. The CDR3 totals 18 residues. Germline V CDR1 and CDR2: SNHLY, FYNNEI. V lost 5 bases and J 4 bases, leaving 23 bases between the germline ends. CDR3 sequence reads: CASSLSRQNLGLNEKLFF. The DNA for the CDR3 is TGTGCCAGCAGTCTATCTCGACAGAATCTAGGGCTTAATGAAAAACTGTTTTTT.

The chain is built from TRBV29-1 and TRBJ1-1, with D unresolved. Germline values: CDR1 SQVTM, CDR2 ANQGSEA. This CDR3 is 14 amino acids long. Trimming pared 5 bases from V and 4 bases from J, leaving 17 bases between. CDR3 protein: CSVRALSVGTEAFF. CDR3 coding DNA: TGCAGCGTTCGGGCGCTATCAGTCGGCACTGAAGCTTTCTTT.

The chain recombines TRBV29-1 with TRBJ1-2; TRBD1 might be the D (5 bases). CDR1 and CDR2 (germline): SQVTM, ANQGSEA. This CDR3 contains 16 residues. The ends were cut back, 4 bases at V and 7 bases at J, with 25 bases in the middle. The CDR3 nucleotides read TGCAGCGTTGTACCCAGCGCGGGACCGACGTGGGGTGGCTACACCTTC. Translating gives CSVVPSAGPTWGGYTF.

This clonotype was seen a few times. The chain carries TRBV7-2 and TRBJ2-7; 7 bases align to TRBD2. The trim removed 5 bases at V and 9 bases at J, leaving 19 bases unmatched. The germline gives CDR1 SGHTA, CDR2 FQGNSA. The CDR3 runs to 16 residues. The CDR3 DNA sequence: TGTGCCAGCAGCATTCGTTCGATATCGGGAGGTCGCGGGCAGTACTTC. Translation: CASSIRSISGGRGQYF. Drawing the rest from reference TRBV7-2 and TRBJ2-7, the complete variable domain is GAGVSQSPSNKVTEKGKDVELRCDPISGHTALYWYRQSLGQGLEFLIYFQGNSAPDKSGLPSDRFSAERTGGSVSTLTIQRTQQEDSAVYLCASSIRSISGGRGQYFGPGTRLTVT.

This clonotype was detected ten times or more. In DNA, the CDR3 is TGCGCCAGCAGCTTGTTGACAGGGGATTACGAGCAGTACTTC. Translated, it gives CASSLLTGDYEQYF. The chain is built from TRBV5-1 and TRBJ2-7; the match to TRBD1 covers 8 bases. V gave up 1 base and J gave up 4 bases; unmatched junction bases: 4. Per germline, CDR1 SGHRS and CDR2 YFSETQ. The CDR3 sequence is 14 residues long.

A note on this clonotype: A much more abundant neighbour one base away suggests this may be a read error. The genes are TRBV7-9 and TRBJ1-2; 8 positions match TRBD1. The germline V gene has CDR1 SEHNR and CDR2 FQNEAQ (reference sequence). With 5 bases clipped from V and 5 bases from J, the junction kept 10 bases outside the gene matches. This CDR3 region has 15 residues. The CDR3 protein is CASSLSQGARYGYTF. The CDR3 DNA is TGTGCCAGCAGCCTGTCTCAGGGGGCGCGGTATGGCTACACCTTC.

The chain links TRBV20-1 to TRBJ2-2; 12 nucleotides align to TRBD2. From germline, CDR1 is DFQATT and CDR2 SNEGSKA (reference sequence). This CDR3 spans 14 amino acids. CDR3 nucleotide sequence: TGCAGCGGACTAGCGGGATCTGGGGCCGGGGAGCTGTTTTTT. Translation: CSGLAGSGAGELFF.

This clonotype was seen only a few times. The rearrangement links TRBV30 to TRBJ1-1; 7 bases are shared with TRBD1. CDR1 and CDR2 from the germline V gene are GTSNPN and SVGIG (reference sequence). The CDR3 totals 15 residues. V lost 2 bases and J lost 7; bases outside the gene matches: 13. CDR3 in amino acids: CAWSREPGGGGEAFF. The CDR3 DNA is TGTGCCTGGAGTAGAGAACCGGGAGGGGGCGGTGAAGCTTTCTTT.